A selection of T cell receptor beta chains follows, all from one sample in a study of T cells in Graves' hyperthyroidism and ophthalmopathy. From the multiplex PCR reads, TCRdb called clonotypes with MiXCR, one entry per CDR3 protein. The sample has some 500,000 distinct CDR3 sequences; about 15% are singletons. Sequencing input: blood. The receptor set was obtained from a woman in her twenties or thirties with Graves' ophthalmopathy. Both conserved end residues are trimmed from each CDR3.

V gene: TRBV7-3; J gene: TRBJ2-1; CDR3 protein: ASSSGLANEQF
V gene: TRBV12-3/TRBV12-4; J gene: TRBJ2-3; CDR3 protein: ASTPTISTDTQY
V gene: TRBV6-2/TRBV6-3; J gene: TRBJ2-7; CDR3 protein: ASSPRQGINYEQY
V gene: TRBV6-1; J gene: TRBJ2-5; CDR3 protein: ASKPGQGSETQY
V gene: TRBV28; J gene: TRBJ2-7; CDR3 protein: ASRPGGDPSSYEQY
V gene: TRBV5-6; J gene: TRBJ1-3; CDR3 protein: ASSSGTDGNTIY
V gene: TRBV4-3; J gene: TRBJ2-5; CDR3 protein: ASSILAGEETQY
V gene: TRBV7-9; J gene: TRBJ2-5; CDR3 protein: ASSLGQIETQY
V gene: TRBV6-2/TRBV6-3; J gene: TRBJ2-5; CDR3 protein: ASSYSSETQY
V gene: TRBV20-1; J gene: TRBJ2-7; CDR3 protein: SASASGAFEQPYEQY
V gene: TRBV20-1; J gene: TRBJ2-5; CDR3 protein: SASDPYIQETQY
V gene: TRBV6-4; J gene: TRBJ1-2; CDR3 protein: ASSSGTVLTNYGYT
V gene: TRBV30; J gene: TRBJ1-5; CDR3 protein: AWSVARGFNQPQH
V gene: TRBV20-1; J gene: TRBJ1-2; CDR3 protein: SANSGKTRANYGYT
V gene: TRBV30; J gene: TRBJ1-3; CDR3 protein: AWSVLSGNTIY
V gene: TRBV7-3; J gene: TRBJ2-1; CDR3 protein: ASSVELADRSYNEQF